The sequence of this T cell receptor (beta chain) was determined in a study of graft-versus-host responses after intestinal transplantation. The overall study: Grafts were multivisceral, liver-intestinal, or isolated intestinal.

This clone was counted between two and nine times. Looked up from germline, CDR1 is LNHDA and CDR2 is SQIVND (reference sequence). The length of the CDR3 is 14 residues. With 3 bases clipped from V and 6 bases from J, the junction kept 2 bases outside the gene matches. Sequencing used immunoSEQ multiplex PCR; TCRdb keeps in-frame clones, though not all of them. Among about 64,000 clones, roughly 92% were seen once, and the ten largest hold about 6.9%. This clonotype originated in a human patient who received an intestinal transplant, so some T cells may come from the graft donor. Sequenced material: bone marrow, taken nearly 750 days after intestinal transplantation. The V and J genes are TRBV19 and TRBJ1-5, with 10 bases matching TRBD1. The CDR3 region is CASSMGTGVQPQHF. DNA for the CDR3: TGTGCCAGTAGTATGGGGACAGGGGTTCAGCCCCAGCATTTT.